This TCR beta chain was sequenced during a study of T cell responses to AZD1222 COVID-19 vaccine. The study, taken as a whole, reports: A rise in Spike-specific TCR breadth and depth followed two AZD1222 doses. Just a handful of AZD1222 recipients were seropositive at baseline.

Profiling relied on immunoSEQ multiplex PCR, and the TCRdb table lists in-frame clones only, not all of them. The data contain about 110,000 clones, 90% of them singletons. This clone has just one count. Antigen unknown. The source material was peripheral blood, sampled 28 days after the second AZD1222 dose. The sequence came from an adult who received the AZD1222 COVID-19 vaccine.

CDR3 region: CASSQQGNSNQPQHF. In DNA form, the CDR3 reads TGTGCCAGCAGCCAGCAGGGAAATAGCAATCAGCCCCAGCATTTT. This chain connects TRBV4-2 to TRBJ1-5; D is perhaps TRBD1 (5 bases). V was shortened by 3 bases and J by 0 bases, with 9 bases between the two germline ends. There are 15 residues in the CDR3. Looked up from germline, CDR1 is LGHNA and CDR2 is YNFKEQ.